The 15 T cell receptor beta chains below come from one sample, sequenced in a study of PD-L1 blockade in urothelial cancer. Noted time point: peripheral blood 6 weeks after treatment start. Only in-frame clones appear in the TCRdb table, and some are missing; sequencing was by immunoSEQ multiplex PCR. The sample yields 15,000 to 20,000 clones, under 85% seen once. This material consisted of PBMCs, taken around atezolizumab (anti-PD-L1) treatment. These TCRs come from a middle-aged man with urothelial cancer.

This chain links TRBV19 with TRBJ2-7; perhaps TRBD2 as D (5 bases). V lost 9 bases and J lost 2, with 17 bases in between. This CDR3 region has 14 residues. In germline, CDR1 is LNHDA, CDR2 SQIVND (reference sequence). The CDR3 here is CASTSTGTPYEQYF. The CDR3 DNA reads as TGTGCCAGCACATCGACGGGAACTCCCTACGAGCAGTACTTC.

The CDR3 loop is CASSIPTSGVQTQYF. CDR3 sequence (DNA): TGTGCCAGCAGCATTCCGACTAGCGGGGTCCAGACCCAGTACTTC. The V and J genes are TRBV5-4 and TRBJ2-5; 11 bases align to TRBD2. After removal of 4 bases from V and 6 bases from J, the junction contained 8 bases not matched to a gene. The CDR3 covers 15 residues. Per germline, CDR1 SGHNT and CDR2 YYREEE (reference sequence).

The chain has TRBV6-5 and TRBJ1-5; 7 nucleotides line up with TRBD1. The germline gives CDR1 MNHEY, CDR2 SVGAGI. The V gene end was trimmed by 6 bases and the J gene end by 1 base; junction bases not matched to a gene: 6. The CDR3 is 15 amino acids. The CDR3 coding sequence is TGTGCCAGCAGCCCAGACAGGGCAAGCAATCAGCCCCAGCATTTT. Translated, it gives CASSPDRASNQPQHF.

The chain is built from TRBV7-2 and TRBJ1-2; tentatively, D is TRBD1 (6 bases). V was shortened by 2 bases and J by 8 bases, with 15 bases between the two germline ends. The length of the CDR3 is 14 residues. From germline, CDR1 is SGHTA and CDR2 FQGNSA. The CDR3 DNA sequence: TGTGCCAGCAGCTTAACACCAGGGGAGTACGGCTACACCTTC. This sequence encodes CASSLTPGEYGYTF.

CDR3 sequence (DNA): TGTGCCAGCTCCAGGGGCGGGTACGAGCAGTACTTC. It codes for CASSRGGYEQYF. The chain uses TRBV18 and TRBJ2-7, with D possibly matching TRBD1 (6 bases). The CDR3 extends over 12 amino acids. Germline values: CDR1 KGHSH, CDR2 LQKENI. Trimming removed 6 bases at V and 4 bases at J, with 10 bases between.

This rearrangement joins TRBV18 to TRBJ1-4, with D possibly being TRBD1 (6 bases). V lost 3 bases to trimming and J lost 2 bases, with 7 bases between them. Germline loops: CDR1 KGHSH, CDR2 LQKENI. The CDR3 is 14 amino acids. CDR3: CASSPQGTNEKLFF. In DNA form, the CDR3 reads TGTGCCAGCTCACCCCAGGGGACTAATGAAAAACTGTTTTTT.

This clone came up once. The rearrangement links TRBV2 to TRBJ2-1; TRBD1 agrees at 8 bases. CDR1 is SNHLY and CDR2 is FYNNEI in the germline V gene. This CDR3 has 14 residues. V shed 7 bases, J shed 8 bases, and the junction held 10 bases outside the gene matches. CDR3 bases: TGTGCCAGCATCCCGGGACAGGTGGTCGATGAGCAGTTCTTC. Amino acids: CASIPGQVVDEQFF.

This clone was seen only a few times. The chain uses TRBV10-2 and TRBJ2-1; TRBD2 aligns across 10 bases. The CDR3 spans 14 residues. V trimming: 7 bases; J trimming: 7 bases; junction bases outside the gene matches: 7. CDR1 and CDR2 (germline): WSHSY, SAAADI. CDR3 DNA sequence: TGCGCCAGCACGCACCAGCGGGGGGGGAATGAGCAGTTCTTC. Protein: CASTHQRGGNEQFF.

V gene TRBV5-6 combines with J gene TRBJ2-5; D perhaps matches TRBD2 (6 bases). V lost 0 bases and J lost 9, with 15 bases in between. This CDR3 has 14 amino acids. From germline, CDR1 is SGHDT and CDR2 YYEEEE. CDR3 nucleotide sequence: TGTGCCAGCAGCTTGGGGGCAGGTTCGGGGGCCCAGTACTTC. As protein: CASSLGAGSGAQYF.

This sequence joins TRBV5-1 and TRBJ2-3, with D possibly being TRBD1 (6 bases). V lost 4 bases and J 3 bases, leaving 12 bases between the germline ends. Germline loops: CDR1 SGHRS, CDR2 YFSETQ. This CDR3 region has 14 residues. CDR3 loop: CASSASGTTDTQYF. CDR3 bases: TGCGCCAGCAGCGCCTCCGGGACAACAGATACGCAGTATTTT.

The chain has TRBV5-5 and TRBJ1-1, with 7 positions matching TRBD1. The CDR3 consists of 13 residues. Losses at the gene ends were 0 bases for V and 11 bases for J; bases not matched to a gene: 7. The germline gives CDR1 SGHKS, CDR2 YYEKEE (reference sequence). The CDR3 protein is CASSLVLGGRAFF. The DNA of the CDR3 is TGTGCCAGCAGCTTGGTATTAGGGGGCCGCGCTTTCTTT.

The rearrangement uses TRBV9 and TRBJ1-2; 7 nucleotides line up with TRBD1. After removal of 0 bases from V and 0 bases from J, the junction contained 8 bases not matched to a gene. The CDR3 consists of 17 residues. Germline assignment: CDR1 SGDLS and CDR2 YYNGEE. The chain's CDR3 is CASSVDVQGGSNYGYTF. The CDR3 DNA sequence: TGTGCCAGCAGCGTAGATGTCCAGGGGGGATCTAACTATGGCTACACCTTC. Full variable domain (missing parts from reference TRBV9 and TRBJ1-2): DSGVTQTPKHLITATGQRVTLRCSPRSGDLSVYWYQQSLDQGLQFLIQYYNGEERAKGNILERFSAQQFPDLHSELNLSSLELGDSALYFCASSVDVQGGSNYGYTFGSGTRLTVV.

This sequence joins TRBV10-2 and TRBJ1-3; no reliable D call. The CDR3 runs to 14 residues. CDR1 and CDR2 (germline): WSHSY, SAAADI. Trimming shortened V by 6 bases and J by 3 bases, and 12 bases separated the two germline ends. This CDR3 is CASSRGLDGNTIYF. CDR3 coding DNA: TGCGCCAGCAGCAGAGGACTTGATGGAAACACCATATATTTT.

The chain has TRBV19 and TRBJ1-5; 7 bases fit TRBD1. Per germline, CDR1 LNHDA and CDR2 SQIVND (reference sequence). The CDR3 length is 18 residues. The ends lost 6 bases at V and 2 bases at J; junction bases unmatched: 16. The CDR3 here is CASRGRDSGSFGNQPQHF. As DNA, the CDR3 is TGTGCCAGTAGGGGCCGGGACAGCGGTTCGTTCGGCAATCAGCCCCAGCATTTT.

The chain couples TRBV5-1 to TRBJ1-2, with TRBD1 identical over 7 bases. After removal of 3 bases from V and 2 bases from J, the junction contained 7 bases not matched to a gene. The CDR3 is 15 amino acids. Germline lookup yields CDR1 SGHRS and CDR2 YFSETQ. Here the CDR3 reads CASSSQGQLNYGYTF. The CDR3 DNA reads as TGCGCCAGCAGCTCACAGGGACAGTTAAACTATGGCTACACCTTC.